This T cell receptor beta chain was observed in a study of shared clonotypes between healthy human individuals. Study-level background: CD4 naive and CD4 memory each took three plates per donor, while CD8 naive took two and CD8 memory one.

The CDR3 spans 13 residues. V was pared by 0 bases and J by 0 bases, with 2 bases between. Germline CDR1 SQVTM, CDR2 ANQGSEA. Naive CD8 cells comprised CD45RO-negative, CCR7-positively selected cells, excluding terminally differentiated effector memory CD45RA+ cells. Study conclusions and caveats: The study's rarefaction showed incomplete sorted-subset sequencing despite large depth. The study found lower generation probabilities in non-shared clonotypes than in those shared by all four donors.

On this clone itself: Its target is unknown.

TCRdb keeps only in-frame clones here, not all; method: immunoSEQ multiplex PCR. The sample lists hundreds of thousands of clones, approximately 96% occurring once. The rearrangement joins TRBV29-1 to TRBJ1-4; D is uncertain. The TCR originated in a woman aged 25 to 45 in good health. What was sequenced was naive CD8+ T cells sorted from blood. The CDR3 here is CSVEDPTNEKLFF. The CDR3 DNA is TGCAGCGTTGAAGACCCAACTAATGAAAAACTGTTTTTT.